One and the same sample provided the 24 T cell receptor beta chains below, sequenced in a study of blood T cell repertoires in COVID-19. TCRdb's copy holds only in-frame clones and misses some; the assay was immunoSEQ multiplex PCR. The sample yields 370,000 or so clones, roughly four fifths seen once. The sample was peripheral blood. The receptors stem from a human donor with acute or convalescent COVID-19. The donor label of this sample is uncertain.

J is TRBJ1-3 and V is TRBV19, with D perhaps matching TRBD1 (6 bases). The V gene lost 3 bases and the J gene lost 8 bases, with 14 bases spanning the gap. This CDR3 region has 14 residues. Per germline, CDR1 LNHDA and CDR2 SQIVND (reference sequence). The CDR3: CASSMMGAGDTIYF. The CDR3 region has the DNA TGTGCCAGTAGTATGATGGGGGCCGGGGACACCATATATTTT.

The V and J genes are TRBV6-5 and TRBJ1-2; 7 bases agree with TRBD1. Trimming cost V 7 bases and J 4 bases; bases outside gene matches: 3. The CDR3 contains 12 residues. Germline V gene sequence: CDR1 MNHEY, CDR2 SVGAGI. The chain's CDR3 is CASKTGSYGYTF. The CDR3 region has the DNA TGTGCCAGCAAGACAGGGTCCTATGGCTACACCTTC.

The CDR3 here is CASRRVRDSNQPQHF. Here the CDR3 DNA reads TGTGCCAGCAGGAGGGTTCGGGATAGCAATCAGCCCCAGCATTTT. The rearrangement links TRBV6-5 to TRBJ1-5, with unresolved D. V lost 6 bases to trimming and J lost 0 bases, with 12 bases between them. CDR3 length: 15 residues. The germline CDR1 and CDR2 sequences are MNHEY and SVGAGI.

This chain uses TRBV3-1 (or the pseudogene TRBV3-2) with TRBJ2-3; 8 nucleotides match TRBD2. Losses at the gene ends were 3 bases for V and 6 bases for J; bases not matched to a gene: 5. Germline V gene sequence: CDR1 LGHDT, CDR2 YNNKEL (reference sequence). CDR3 length: 14 amino acids. CDR3 loop: CASSHWSGGDTQYF. The CDR3 DNA reads as TGTGCCAGCAGCCACTGGAGCGGGGGTGATACGCAGTATTTT.

The chain carries TRBV27 and TRBJ2-1, with a weak D call TRBD2 (6 bases). V lost 2 bases and J 2 bases, leaving 10 bases between the germline ends. Germline assignment: CDR1 MNHEY and CDR2 SMNVEV (reference sequence). The CDR3 totals 15 residues. This CDR3 reads CASSLVASAYNEQFF. The CDR3 DNA reads TGTGCCAGCAGTTTAGTCGCTAGCGCCTACAATGAGCAGTTCTTC.

This chain uses TRBV7-2 with TRBJ2-7; D gene uncertain. CDR3 length equals 13 residues. Germline values: CDR1 SGHTA, CDR2 FQGNSA. The V gene lost 4 bases and the J gene lost 7 bases, with 14 bases spanning the gap. Here the CDR3 DNA reads TGTGCCAGCAGCTCCTCCCCTAGTGGTGAGCAGTACTTC. This sequence encodes CASSSSPSGEQYF.

The CDR3 coding sequence is TGTGCCAGTACCAGACAGGGCAGTAGAGGAACTGAAGCTTTCTTT. The encoded protein is CASTRQGSRGTEAFF. The genes are TRBV19 and TRBJ1-1; 7 bases agree with TRBD1. The CDR3 is 15 residues long. Unmatched junction bases numbered 13, after V lost 7 bases and J lost 5 bases. Germline CDR1 reads LNHDA; CDR2 reads SQIVND (reference sequence).

The V and J genes are TRBV18 and TRBJ1-1, with 7 bases lining up with TRBD1. Per the germline V gene, CDR1 is KGHSH and CDR2 is LQKENI. J was trimmed by 0 bases and V by 5 bases; bases with no gene match: 6. This CDR3 has 15 residues. Here the CDR3 reads CASSASGTVNTEAFF. In DNA form, the CDR3 reads TGTGCCAGCTCAGCATCCGGGACAGTGAACACTGAAGCTTTCTTT.

In this sample, this clone turned up once. The gene calls are TRBV2 and TRBJ2-1, with a weak D call TRBD1 (6 bases). The V and J ends lost 6 bases and 2 bases respectively, with 23 bases between them. CDR1 and CDR2 from the germline V gene are SNHLY and FYNNEI. This CDR3 comprises 18 residues. The CDR3 DNA follows: TGTGCCAGCAGCGACCCCTACCACCGGGACACCACCTACAATGAGCAGTTCTTC. Residues: CASSDPYHRDTTYNEQFF.

This chain uses TRBV28 with TRBJ1-1; D ambiguous. The CDR3 length is 11 residues. CDR1 and CDR2 (germline): MDHEN, SYDVKM. The V end was cut by 2 bases, the J end by 6 bases, with 4 bases between. The DNA of the CDR3 is TGTGCCAGCAGTTTAGGCCCTGAAGCTTTCTTT. Translated: CASSLGPEAFF.

This chain links TRBV12-2 with TRBJ1-5; TRBD1, the table's D call, was not compared with the DNA. TRBV12-2 is a pseudogene locus. The CDR3 has 22 residues. CDR3 DNA: TGTGCAAGTCGCTTCTCCCTACCCCCGGGGACAGGCCAATACTATAGCAATCAGCCCCAGCATTTT. The encoded protein is CASRFSLPPGTGQYYSNQPQHF.

The rearrangement uses TRBV5-1 and TRBJ1-4; D is unclear. This CDR3 is built from 15 residues. The germline V and J ends were trimmed by 3 bases and 0 bases, with 9 bases remaining between them. Germline assignment: CDR1 SGHRS and CDR2 YFSETQ. The CDR3 DNA sequence: TGCGCCAGCAGCTCGGGAATAGCAACTAATGAAAAACTGTTTTTT. Translated, it gives CASSSGIATNEKLFF.

This chain uses TRBV7-6 with TRBJ2-3, with TRBD2 identical over 14 bases. V was clipped by 5 bases and J by 8 bases; unmatched bases: 9. The CDR3 sequence is 16 residues long. Looked up from germline, CDR1 is SGHVS and CDR2 is FNYEAQ. The CDR3 here is CASSVGTSGGAVTQYF. CDR3 DNA: TGTGCCAGCAGCGTGGGGACTAGCGGGGGTGCGGTTACGCAGTATTTT.

This clone was counted a few times. The chain links TRBV6-1 to TRBJ1-2, with TRBD1 identical over 7 bases. The germline V gene has CDR1 MNHNS and CDR2 SASEGT. CDR3 size: 14 residues. The ends lost 0 bases at V and 5 bases at J; junction bases unmatched: 3. This CDR3 is CASSEATGRYGYTF. DNA for the CDR3: TGTGCCAGCAGTGAAGCGACAGGGCGGTATGGCTACACCTTC.

This chain connects TRBV2 to TRBJ2-4; 7 positions match TRBD2. Germline V gene sequence: CDR1 SNHLY, CDR2 FYNNEI. The CDR3 sequence is 14 residues long. V shed 8 bases and J 3 bases; nucleotides not matched to a gene: 7. CDR3 protein: CASGRELGKNIQYF. CDR3 nucleotides: TGTGCCAGCGGGCGGGAGCTGGGCAAAAACATTCAGTACTTC.

This clone has a handful of counts. V is TRBV27 and J is TRBJ2-1; D is possibly TRBD1 (5 bases). V lost 4 bases and J lost 8, with 15 bases in between. The germline gives CDR1 MNHEY, CDR2 SMNVEV (reference sequence). This CDR3 contains 14 residues. In nucleotides, the CDR3 is TGTGCCAGCAGTTGGCTCAACTGGGGCCATGAGCAGTTCTTC. It is translated as CASSWLNWGHEQFF.

V is TRBV29-1 and J is TRBJ1-5, with a possible D match to TRBD1 (6 bases). Trimming removed 4 bases at V and 3 bases at J, with 7 bases between. From germline, CDR1 is SQVTM and CDR2 ANQGSEA. CDR3 length equals 12 residues. CDR3 residues: CSVGGHNQPQHF. CDR3 coding DNA: TGCAGCGTTGGGGGGCACAATCAGCCCCAGCATTTT.

The chain links TRBV29-1 to TRBJ1-1, with D uncertain. With 4 bases removed from V and 1 base from J, the gap between germline ends came to 4 bases. The CDR3 sequence is 11 residues long. Germline values: CDR1 SQVTM, CDR2 ANQGSEA. The CDR3 protein is CSVAWNTEAFF. The CDR3 coding sequence is TGCAGCGTTGCTTGGAACACTGAAGCTTTCTTT.

CDR3 loop: CASRGRGFFGSALVQETQYF. The DNA for the CDR3 is TGTGCCAGCAGGGGAAGGGGGTTTTTCGGTTCCGCCCTGGTTCAAGAGACCCAGTACTTC. V usage is TRBV2 and J usage is TRBJ2-5; weak D call: TRBD1 (6 bases). Germline loops: CDR1 SNHLY, CDR2 FYNNEI. Trimming took 6 bases from V and 2 from J, leaving 31 bases between them. The length of the CDR3 is 20 residues.

The chain recombines TRBV7-6 with TRBJ1-1; tentatively, D is TRBD1 (5 bases). The CDR3 contains 15 residues. Deletions cut 1 base from V and 7 bases from J, with 16 bases between. Germline V lookup: CDR1 SGHVS, CDR2 FNYEAQ. The CDR3 reads CASSLGGPGGGEAFF. The CDR3 DNA reads TGTGCCAGCAGCTTAGGCGGACCGGGGGGGGGTGAAGCTTTCTTT.

This chain links TRBV18 with TRBJ2-6, with D perhaps TRBD2 (7 bases). The length of the CDR3 is 16 residues. CDR1 is KGHSH, CDR2 LQKENI, per germline. V was cut by 5 bases and J by 6 bases, with 17 bases left in between. As DNA, the CDR3 is TGTGCCAGCTCATCCCCGGGGGGCTCATTGGCCAACGTCCTGACTTTC. Its translation is CASSSPGGSLANVLTF.

This clone was found a few times. The rearrangement uses TRBV3-1 (or the pseudogene TRBV3-2) and TRBJ2-1, with TRBD2 as a possible D gene (5 bases). The CDR3 spans 18 residues. The germline V gene encodes CDR1 LGHDT and CDR2 YNNKEL (reference sequence). The germline V and J ends were trimmed by 0 bases and 0 bases, with 15 bases remaining between them. The CDR3 DNA reads TGTGCCAGCAGCCAAGAAAGGATGGGTGGGAGCTCCTACAATGAGCAGTTCTTC. Translation gives CASSQERMGGSSYNEQFF.

A single count supports this clone. The chain has TRBV6-5 and TRBJ1-2, with TRBD1 matching 12 bases. From germline, CDR1 is MNHEY and CDR2 SVGAGI. V was clipped by 6 bases and J by 13 bases; unmatched bases: 12. This CDR3 has 14 amino acids. CDR3: CASSTPRDRGLSTF. CDR3 coding DNA: TGTGCCAGCAGCACCCCCCGGGACAGGGGGCTAAGCACCTTC.

The CDR3 sequence is CASSTQGNQPQHF. As DNA, the CDR3 is TGTGCCAGCAGTACCCAGGGGAATCAGCCCCAGCATTTT. The V call is TRBV2, the J call TRBJ1-5; a possible D gene is TRBD1 (6 bases). V was trimmed by 5 bases and J by 4 bases, leaving 9 bases between them. Germline CDR1 and CDR2: SNHLY and FYNNEI. The CDR3 spans 13 residues.